Ten or more counts support the clone carrying this T cell receptor beta chain. Its antigen is currently unknown. Donors were healthy Caucasian individuals from Russia aged roughly 6 to 95. This record belongs to a study of blood T cells in healthy people across ages. Study findings and constraints: Because sorting was not performed, PBMCs prevented conclusive naive versus antigen-experienced comparison. Getting older went along with TCR beta diversity per million T cells dropping roughly linearly.

Trimming took 4 bases from V and 0 from J; bases not matched to a gene: 4. The CDR3 runs 16 residues. Germline-derived CDR1 and CDR2 are SGHRS and YFSETQ. Primers used in a second PCR of about 7 to 12 cycles were a sample-barcoded 5' primer and a J-beta primer mix. In TCRdb, the 5' RACE reads were re-called with MiXCR into one record per CDR3 protein. Altogether around 1,500,000 distinct CDR3 sequences are present, 28% being singletons, with the ten largest covering around 7.7%. Sequencing was done on a sample of blood. This clonotype was sampled from a woman aged 25 to 39 in good health. V is TRBV5-1 and J is TRBJ2-3, with 11 bases lining up with TRBD2. In DNA form, the CDR3 reads TGCGCCAGCAGCGCGGGACTAGCGGCCAGCACAGATACGCAGTATTTT. Translating gives CASSAGLAASTDTQYF.